This TCR beta chain was captured in a study of T cell responses to AZD1222 COVID-19 vaccine. Data came from immunoSEQ multiplex PCR; TCRdb stores just in-frame clones and leaves some out. The top ten clones hold roughly 6.4% of a sample with approximately 50,000 clones, 86% of them seen once. Concerning this clone itself: Antigen: not known.

Study-wide points: Donors in the cohort were predominantly white British and more often female, and clonal diversity was possibly underestimated. Every sample of the repertoires postdated the peak T cell response.

The CDR3 length is 18 residues. This material consisted of peripheral blood, taken 28 days after the second AZD1222 dose. The sequence was obtained from an adult who received the AZD1222 COVID-19 vaccine. The chain carries TRBV21-1 and TRBJ1-5; no DNA check was done on the table's D call, TRBD1. TRBV21-1 is flagged as a pseudogene. The DNA for the CDR3 is TGTGCCAGCAGCCCGGGCTCCGACAGACATCAGGGCAATCAGCCCCAGCATTTT. Encoded protein: CASSPGSDRHQGNQPQHF.